The 12 T cell receptor beta chains below were found in one sample sequenced in a study of shared clonotypes between healthy human individuals. Produced via immunoSEQ multiplex PCR; TCRdb's table is partial and in-frame only. In the table there are roughly 300,000 clones, 80% to 90% of which are singletons. The sample consisted of memory CD8+ T cells sorted from blood. The subset: CD45RO+ cells pooled with CCR7-negative TemRA cells. The source is a man between 18 and 35 years old in good health.

This clone was picked up a small number of times. The rearrangement joins TRBV4-1 to TRBJ1-1, with D possibly matching TRBD1 (5 bases). The V gene's germline CDR1 is MGHRA and CDR2 YSYEKL. Trimming took 5 bases from V and 3 from J, leaving 16 bases between them. This CDR3 contains 15 residues. The CDR3 loop is CASSTRGTRDTEAFF. The CDR3 bases are TGCGCCAGCAGCACAAGGGGAACCAGGGACACTGAAGCTTTCTTT.

The chain combines TRBV10-2 with TRBJ1-5, with a tentative D call TRBD1 (6 bases). CDR1 is WSHSY, CDR2 SAAADI, per germline. The CDR3 is 12 residues long. Trimming left V 7 bases short and J 7 bases short, with 11 bases between. The CDR3: CASTPGEQPQHF. CDR3 coding DNA: TGCGCCAGCACCCCAGGGGAACAGCCCCAGCATTTT.

The chain couples TRBV30 to TRBJ1-2; D is perhaps TRBD1 (6 bases). Trimming took 5 bases from V and 4 from J, leaving 14 bases between them. Germline loops: CDR1 GTSNPN, CDR2 SVGIG (reference sequence). The CDR3 totals 13 residues. Here the CDR3 DNA reads TGTGCCTGGTCCAGGGGAGAGGGCTATGGCTACACCTTC. It is translated as CAWSRGEGYGYTF.

This sequence joins TRBV6-5 and TRBJ2-1; D call uncertain. The V gene's germline CDR1 is MNHEY and CDR2 SVGAGI. V gave up 0 bases and J gave up 4 bases, with 13 bases separating them. CDR3 length: 16 amino acids. The CDR3 DNA reads as TGTGCCAGCAGTTACTCGATAGGGCAGATTTACAATGAGCAGTTCTTC. It translates to CASSYSIGQIYNEQFF.

The count of this clone is one. The chain combines TRBV10-3 with TRBJ2-7, with a tentative D call TRBD1 (6 bases). Trimming took off 5 bases at V and 3 bases at J, with 11 bases between the two ends. This CDR3 is 13 amino acids long. The germline V gene has CDR1 ENHRY and CDR2 SYGVKD. CDR3 DNA sequence: TGTGCCATCAGTCCCGGACAGAACTACGAGCAGTACTTC. This codes for CAISPGQNYEQYF.

The gene calls are TRBV5-1 and TRBJ2-1; 8 bases line up with TRBD2. The CDR3 is 15 amino acids. V lost 0 bases, J lost 6 bases, and 5 bases stayed unmatched. CDR1 and CDR2 (germline): SGHRS, YFSETQ. The CDR3 sequence is CASSLAAGGPNEQFF. The CDR3 coding sequence is TGCGCCAGCAGCTTGGCGGCGGGGGGACCCAATGAGCAGTTCTTC.

Of note for this clone: The sample holds other DNA sequences that translate to the same CDR3. The chain recombines TRBV9 with TRBJ2-3; D is ambiguous. The germline CDR1 and CDR2 sequences are SGDLS and YYNGEE. V lost 0 bases to trimming and J lost 5 bases, with 4 bases between them. This CDR3 contains 12 residues. In nucleotides, the CDR3 is TGTGCCAGCAGCGTAGGGGTAGATACGCAGTATTTT. Protein sequence: CASSVGVDTQYF. The full variable domain, with the rest looked up from reference TRBV9 and TRBJ2-3, is DSGVTQTPKHLITATGQRVTLRCSPRSGDLSVYWYQQSLDQGLQFLIQYYNGEERAKGNILERFSAQQFPDLHSELNLSSLELGDSALYFCASSVGVDTQYFGPGTRLTVL.

This chain uses TRBV7-8 with TRBJ1-1, with D tentatively TRBD1 (5 bases). The CDR3 loop spans 12 amino acids. The ends were cut back, 5 bases at V and 11 bases at J, with 15 bases in the middle. Germline CDR1 is SGHVS and CDR2 is FQNEAQ. The CDR3 region is CASSREGIDAFF. CDR3 bases: TGTGCCAGCAGCCGGGAGGGGATTGACGCTTTCTTT.

The CDR3 sequence is CASSSGDSEFF. The CDR3 DNA is TGTGCCAGCTCATCCGGGGATTCGGAGTTCTTC. The V gene is TRBV18, the J gene TRBJ2-1; D perhaps matches TRBD2 (5 bases). Germline V CDR1 and CDR2: KGHSH, LQKENI. Trimming took 5 bases from V and 14 from J, leaving 13 bases between them. CDR3 length: 11 residues.

In its sample, this clone was seen once. This chain uses TRBV4-1 with TRBJ2-7; the D gene is possibly TRBD1 (6 bases). Germline V gene lookup returns CDR1 MGHRA and CDR2 YSYEKL. V gave up 2 bases and J gave up 1 base, with 12 bases separating them. The CDR3 contains 15 residues. The CDR3 bases are TGCGCCAGCAGCCAAAGGGACACCGCTTCCTACGAGCAGTACTTC. It yields the protein CASSQRDTASYEQYF.

The chain combines TRBV6-5 with TRBJ1-2; 7 nucleotides line up with TRBD1. Germline assignment: CDR1 MNHEY and CDR2 SVGAGI. This CDR3 is built from 16 residues. J gave up 2 bases and V 2 bases, and 8 bases lay outside the gene matches. Here the CDR3 DNA reads TGTGCCAGCAGTTACCTATCAACGACAGGGAACTATGGCTACACCTTC. Translated, it gives CASSYLSTTGNYGYTF.

A word on this clone: The same CDR3 also results from other DNA sequences found in this sample. The V and J genes are TRBV28 and TRBJ2-3, with TRBD2 as a possible D gene (5 bases). The CDR3 contains 14 residues. The V gene's germline CDR1 is MDHEN and CDR2 SYDVKM. Trimming removed 1 base from V and 0 bases from J, with 5 bases in between. This chain's CDR3 is CASSLSGSTDTQYF. CDR3 nucleotides: TGTGCCAGCAGTTTATCGGGGAGCACAGATACGCAGTATTTT.